Listed here are 27 T cell receptor beta chains from one sample, sequenced in a study of a mutant IDH1 vaccine in newly diagnosed glioma (dated by TCRdb to the early 2020s). The library was generated by the immunoSEQ multiplex PCR assay. This is the immuneACCESS table as TCRdb keeps it, with only in-frame sequences that have V and J called. A part of the clones is gone; compared with another copy, unresolved V genes explain less than half, and the rest is unexplained. The sample table shows tens of thousands of clones, and around 83% are seen once. Of the sample, roughly 0.74% is held by the ten largest clones. These TCRs are of unknown antigen specificity. Sample time point, as interpreted from the label and publication: week 23, last vaccination. A 20-mer mutant IDH1 peptide at 300 micrograms in Montanide made up each vaccine dose, which was injected subcutaneously together with topical imiquimod.

Sequenced material: PBMCs, taken from a glioma patient whose treatment included an IDH1 peptide vaccine. Receptors originate from a woman between 45 and 60 years old with glioma.

The chain uses TRBV27 and TRBJ1-1, with 7 bases that match TRBD1. V was clipped by 3 bases and J by 4 bases; unmatched bases: 5. This CDR3 has 14 amino acids. CDR1 and CDR2 (germline): MNHEY, SMNVEV (reference sequence). CDR3 residues: CASSFSRGVTEAFF. The CDR3 DNA is TGTGCCAGCAGTTTTTCCAGGGGGGTCACTGAAGCTTTCTTT.

The V gene is TRBV27, the J gene TRBJ2-1; D could derive from TRBD1 or TRBD2 (5 bases each). The CDR3 length is 13 residues. Germline CDR1 reads MNHEY; CDR2 reads SMNVEV (reference sequence). Trimming left V 8 bases short and J 10 bases short, with 18 bases between. DNA of the CDR3: TGTGCCAGCGGGGGACGAGGGCGATTGGAGCAGTTCTTC. Protein sequence: CASGGRGRLEQFF.

The genes are TRBV28 and TRBJ2-7; a weak D match, TRBD1 (5 bases). The CDR3 spans 13 residues. The germline CDR1 and CDR2 sequences are MDHEN and SYDVKM. Trimming took off 6 bases at V and 0 bases at J, with 9 bases between the two ends. CDR3 sequence (DNA): TGTGCCAGCAGGCAGGGTTTCTCCTACGAGCAGTACTTC. Its protein is CASRQGFSYEQYF.

The gene calls are TRBV9 and TRBJ2-3; D gene unclear. The V gene's germline CDR1 is SGDLS and CDR2 YYNGEE. V lost 0 bases and J 1 base, leaving 9 bases between the germline ends. This CDR3 spans 15 amino acids. The CDR3 loop reads CASSVVPDRTDTQYF. CDR3 bases: TGTGCCAGCAGCGTAGTTCCAGATCGCACAGATACGCAGTATTTT. Variable domain in full (rest from reference TRBV9 and TRBJ2-3): DSGVTQTPKHLITATGQRVTLRCSPRSGDLSVYWYQQSLDQGLQFLIQYYNGEERAKGNILERFSAQQFPDLHSELNLSSLELGDSALYFCASSVVPDRTDTQYFGPGTRLTVL.

The genes are TRBV7-9 and TRBJ2-7, with D tentatively TRBD1 (6 bases). In germline, CDR1 is SEHNR, CDR2 FQNEAQ (reference sequence). The CDR3 contains 14 residues. The V and J ends lost 3 bases and 0 bases respectively, with 9 bases between them. CDR3 loop: CASSFRDNSYEQYF. The DNA of the CDR3 is TGTGCCAGCAGCTTCAGGGACAACTCCTACGAGCAGTACTTC.

This chain uses TRBV28 with TRBJ1-2; D is uncertain. The CDR3 runs 14 residues. The germline V gene has CDR1 MDHEN and CDR2 SYDVKM. With 7 bases removed from V and 4 bases from J, the gap between germline ends came to 16 bases. In DNA form, the CDR3 reads TGTGCCAGCATCCATCGAGCGGGAGGCTATGGCTACACCTTC. Translated: CASIHRAGGYGYTF.

This clone appeared a single time. Other DNA sequences of this sample code for an identical CDR3. The genes are TRBV5-4 and TRBJ2-1; D unresolved. Between the trimmed V and J ends, which lost 0 bases and 3 bases, there was a span of 4 bases. The CDR3 is 13 residues long. Germline CDR1 SGHNT, CDR2 YYREEE (reference sequence). The CDR3 DNA sequence: TGTGCCAGCAGCTTGGACAGCTACAATGAGCAGTTCTTC. Protein sequence: CASSLDSYNEQFF.

This clone was picked up a small number of times. This chain connects TRBV10-1 to TRBJ2-1, with D perhaps TRBD1 or TRBD2 (5 bases each). Germline V gene data show CDR1 as WNHNN and CDR2 as SYGVQD (reference sequence). CDR3 length: 15 amino acids. The V end was cut by 1 base, the J end by 0 bases, with 7 bases between. CDR3: CASSEWGSSYNEQFF. CDR3 DNA: TGCGCCAGCAGTGAGTGGGGGAGCTCCTACAATGAGCAGTTCTTC.

The chain employs TRBV12-5 and TRBJ1-1, with D uncertain. CDR3 length: 12 amino acids. The germline V gene encodes CDR1 LGHNT and CDR2 FRNRAP. V shed 6 bases and J shed 4 bases, with 9 bases lying between them. Here the CDR3 DNA reads TGTGCTAGTGGAAAGGGAGGCACTGAAGCTTTCTTT. The encoded protein is CASGKGGTEAFF.

This clone was counted a single time. J is TRBJ2-2 and V is TRBV9, with 12 bases that match TRBD2. The CDR3 covers 18 residues. CDR1 SGDLS and CDR2 YYNGEE come from the germline V gene. V lost 0 bases and J lost 5; bases outside the gene matches: 8. CDR3 residues: CASSVGTSGTIITGELFF. In nucleotides, the CDR3 is TGTGCCAGCAGCGTAGGGACTAGCGGGACCATCATTACCGGGGAGCTGTTTTTT. Variable domain in full (rest from reference TRBV9 and TRBJ2-2): DSGVTQTPKHLITATGQRVTLRCSPRSGDLSVYWYQQSLDQGLQFLIQYYNGEERAKGNILERFSAQQFPDLHSELNLSSLELGDSALYFCASSVGTSGTIITGELFFGEGSRLTVL.

Comment on this clone: The junction differs from germline at one of its ends, possibly a read error. The chain uses TRBV7-7 and TRBJ2-2, with a tentative D call TRBD2 (5 bases). Germline CDR1 is SSHAT and CDR2 is FNYEAQ (reference sequence). The length of the CDR3 is 13 residues. The CDR3 sequence: CASSPTRAGELFF. The CDR3 DNA follows: TGTGCTAGCAGCCCCACGCGGGCCGGGGAGCTGTTTTTT.

The CDR3 loop reads CASSSTGIRPRGNEQFF. In nucleotides, the CDR3 is TGTGCCAGCAGCTCTACCGGTATTCGCCCCAGGGGGAATGAGCAGTTCTTC. The V call is TRBV7-9, the J call TRBJ2-1, with 7 nucleotides matching TRBD1. Trimming took 4 bases from V and 7 from J; bases not matched to a gene: 16. In germline, CDR1 is SEHNR, CDR2 FQNEAQ (reference sequence). The CDR3 covers 17 residues.

The chain uses TRBV10-2 and TRBJ2-5; D not resolved. The CDR3 is made up of 13 amino acids. V was clipped by 6 bases and J by 1 base, with 9 bases between them. The V gene's germline CDR1 is WSHSY and CDR2 SAAADI. CDR3 region: CASSIYIQETQYF. The DNA of the CDR3 is TGCGCCAGCAGCATCTACATCCAAGAGACCCAGTACTTC.

The chain couples TRBV5-1 to TRBJ2-2; D may be TRBD1 or TRBD2 (5 bases each). The CDR3 has 16 amino acids. Trimming shortened V by 0 bases and J by 3 bases, and 12 bases separated the two germline ends. Germline lookup yields CDR1 SGHRS and CDR2 YFSETQ. The CDR3 sequence: CASSLVGATDTGELFF. The CDR3 DNA reads as TGCGCCAGCAGCTTGGTCGGGGCTACCGACACCGGGGAGCTGTTTTTT.

Comments on this clone: An end of the junction differs from the germline gene, which may be a read error. The J gene is TRBJ1-5, the V gene TRBV7-7; D not resolved. CDR1 and CDR2 from the germline V gene are SSHAT and FNYEAQ (reference sequence). The CDR3 runs 13 residues. The CDR3: CASSLYENQPQHF. The CDR3 DNA reads as TGTGCTAGCAGCTTATATGAAAATCAGCCCCAGCATTTT.

This clone occurred once. The V and J genes are TRBV27 and TRBJ1-2; the D is unclear. Germline V CDR1 and CDR2: MNHEY, SMNVEV (reference sequence). V was shortened by 2 bases and J by 4 bases, with 11 bases between the two germline ends. This CDR3 spans 14 amino acids. The CDR3 region is CASSLGGIPYGYTF. In nucleotides, the CDR3 is TGTGCCAGCAGTTTAGGCGGTATCCCCTATGGCTACACCTTC.

The genes are TRBV5-4 and TRBJ1-1, with 7 bases identical to TRBD1. V gave up 2 bases and J gave up 3 bases; unmatched junction bases: 10. CDR1 is SGHNT, CDR2 YYREEE, per germline (reference sequence). This CDR3 spans 16 amino acids. CDR3 coding DNA: TGTGCCAGCAGCTTACGACAGGGCCTTGTCGACACTGAAGCTTTCTTT. Residues: CASSLRQGLVDTEAFF. Filled out from reference TRBV5-4 and TRBJ1-1, the complete variable domain reads ETGVTQSPTHLIKTRGQQVTLRCSSQSGHNTVSWYQQALGQGPQFIFQYYREEENGRGNFPPRFSGLQFPNYSSELNVNALELDDSALYLCASSLRQGLVDTEAFFGQGTRLTVV.

DNA for the CDR3: TGTGCCAGCAGCGTGACAGGGCACGAGCAGTACTTC. Protein: CASSVTGHEQYF. V is TRBV7-9 and J is TRBJ2-7; TRBD1 agrees at 7 bases. The CDR3 has 12 amino acids. Germline lookup yields CDR1 SEHNR and CDR2 FQNEAQ (reference sequence). The junction had 3 bases not matched to a gene; V was cut back by 5 bases and J by 5 bases.

The chain couples TRBV4-1 to TRBJ2-1; TRBD2 might be the D (5 bases). The CDR3 consists of 16 residues. CDR1 is MGHRA, CDR2 YSYEKL, per germline. Trimming took off 1 base at V and 9 bases at J, with 19 bases between the two ends. CDR3 sequence reads: CASSQAGGLTIGEQFF. In nucleotides, the CDR3 is TGCGCCAGCAGCCAAGCCGGCGGGCTCACCATTGGTGAGCAGTTCTTC.

This clone has just one count. The gene calls are TRBV28 and TRBJ2-6; D is ambiguous. The CDR3 has 15 amino acids. Looked up from germline, CDR1 is MDHEN and CDR2 is SYDVKM. V was trimmed by 4 bases and J by 4 bases, leaving 11 bases between them. The CDR3 reads CASSSYSGGANVLTF. In nucleotides, the CDR3 is TGTGCCAGCAGTTCCTACTCCGGGGGGGCCAACGTCCTGACTTTC.

The rearrangement joins TRBV7-9 to TRBJ2-1, with TRBD2 identical over 11 bases. The germline gives CDR1 SEHNR, CDR2 FQNEAQ (reference sequence). CDR3 length equals 18 residues. V lost 0 bases and J lost 5; bases outside the gene matches: 9. The CDR3 bases are TGTGCCAGCAGCTTAGCCCCGGGCCCGGGACTAGCGGACAATGAGCAGTTCTTC. Translation: CASSLAPGPGLADNEQFF.

This clone was counted a few times. CDR3 sequence reads: CASSLTTERHQPQHF. Here the CDR3 DNA reads TGTGCCAGCAGTTTAACTACTGAACGTCATCAGCCCCAGCATTTT. The rearrangement links TRBV28 to TRBJ1-5; D is undetermined. The V gene lost 2 bases and the J gene lost 5 bases, with 13 bases spanning the gap. This CDR3 is 15 amino acids long. The V gene's germline CDR1 is MDHEN and CDR2 SYDVKM.

The chain links TRBV19 to TRBJ1-4; D is possibly TRBD1 (6 bases). Per the germline V gene, CDR1 is LNHDA and CDR2 is SQIVND (reference sequence). The germline V and J ends were trimmed by 6 bases and 6 bases, with 23 bases remaining between them. The CDR3 runs to 17 residues. CDR3 sequence reads: CASRDGNAGAQDEKLFF. The CDR3 DNA sequence: TGTGCCAGTAGGGATGGAAATGCAGGGGCACAGGATGAAAAACTGTTTTTT.

This rearrangement joins TRBV6-5 to TRBJ1-1; 7 bases agree with TRBD1. CDR3 length: 14 amino acids. V shed 5 bases and J 1 base; nucleotides not matched to a gene: 4. From germline, CDR1 is MNHEY and CDR2 SVGAGI. In DNA form, the CDR3 reads TGTGCCAGCAGTACACGGGACAGGAACACTGAAGCTTTCTTT. Protein product: CASSTRDRNTEAFF.

The chain couples TRBV9 to TRBJ2-5, with 12 bases fitting TRBD1. Germline lookup yields CDR1 SGDLS and CDR2 YYNGEE. The junction had 9 bases not matched to a gene; V was cut back by 4 bases and J by 5 bases. The CDR3 runs 16 residues. The CDR3 is CASSLKGQGAEETQYF. The CDR3 coding sequence is TGTGCCAGCAGCTTGAAGGGACAGGGGGCGGAGGAGACCCAGTACTTC.

The chain is built from TRBV6-1 and TRBJ1-4, with unresolved D. V dropped 6 bases and J dropped 8 bases, with 13 bases sitting between them. This CDR3 spans 13 amino acids. CDR1 is MNHNS and CDR2 is SASEGT in the germline V gene. DNA of the CDR3: TGTGCCAGCAGGACCGCCGGAGGGGAAAAACTGTTTTTT. This sequence encodes CASRTAGGEKLFF.

The chain uses TRBV5-6 and TRBJ2-2, with D perhaps matching TRBD1 (6 bases). The CDR3 has 14 residues. The V gene lost 3 bases and the J gene lost 3 bases, with 9 bases spanning the gap. Germline V gene lookup returns CDR1 SGHDT and CDR2 YYEEEE. CDR3: CASSSRGHTGELFF. The CDR3 nucleotides are TGTGCCAGCAGCTCCAGGGGTCACACCGGGGAGCTGTTTTTT.